This passage covers 4 T cell receptor beta chains from one sample sequenced in a study of synovial regulatory T cells in juvenile arthritis (dated by TCRdb to about 2015). Receptor libraries were prepared by the immunoSEQ multiplex PCR assay. TCRdb mirrors the immuneACCESS table, restricted to in-frame sequences. Some clones are absent from its copies; in checked studies, under half trace to an unresolved V gene, and the reason for the others is unknown. The sample's clone listing holds more than 9,500 clones. The top ten constitute 0.85% to 1.2% of the sample. The sequenced sample was Treg cells from blood. This sample's cell subset or site label indicates: remaining (HLA-DR-negative) circulating blood Treg cells. The receptors shown here come from a donor younger than 30 with juvenile idiopathic arthritis.

The chain employs TRBV5-1 and TRBJ1-2. Germline-derived CDR1 and CDR2 are SGHRS and YFSETQ. The length of the CDR3 is 11 residues. The record lacks a DNA sequence. The CDR3 sequence is CASRSIFGYTF.

The rearrangement joins TRBV5-1 to TRBJ2-7. CDR1 and CDR2 from the germline V gene are SGHRS and YFSETQ. The CDR3 loop spans 12 amino acids. This entry has no DNA. CDR3 sequence: CASSKDSYEQYF.

The chain is built from TRBV7-9 and TRBJ1-3; TCRdb's assignment of TRBD1 cannot be checked, as there is no DNA. The CDR3 length is 16 residues. No DNA has been recorded. In germline, CDR1 is SEHNR, CDR2 FQNEAQ (reference sequence). The CDR3 sequence: CASSSDSYFSGNTIYF.

The V call is TRBV9, the J call TRBJ1-1. The CDR3 runs 14 residues. A DNA sequence was not provided. From germline, CDR1 is SGDLS and CDR2 YYNGEE. The CDR3 reads CASSVGGMNTEAFF.